This T cell receptor beta chain was sequenced in a study of T cell responses to AZD1222 COVID-19 vaccine. Assay: immunoSEQ multiplex PCR; the TCRdb copy retains only in-frame clones and omits some. The sample has more than 80,000 clones, approximately 89% seen once. The V gene's germline CDR1 is LNHDA and CDR2 SQIVND (reference sequence). This CDR3 comprises 13 residues. V was clipped by 3 bases and J by 6 bases; unmatched bases: 4. Second-dose recipients at about 4 or about 12 weeks were treated as one pooled group. Whole-study results and caveats: Seropositive at baseline were only a handful of AZD1222 recipients. Spike as a whole was targeted by vaccine-associated CD4 TCRs, dominant at 160-218 and 743-854.

Only a few counts were recorded for this clone. Its antigen is not known. The chain is built from TRBV19 and TRBJ1-1; 7 bases are a match to TRBD1. The TCR comes from an adult who received the AZD1222 COVID-19 vaccine. Sequences were derived from peripheral blood, sampled 28 days after the second AZD1222 dose. The CDR3 is CASSMTGWPEAFF. The DNA for the CDR3 is TGTGCCAGTAGTATGACAGGGTGGCCTGAAGCTTTCTTT.